The rows below give T cell receptor beta chains drawn from one sample of a study of cytomegalovirus exposure and HLA in healthy donors. The assay was immunoSEQ multiplex PCR, and TCRdb's table has in-frame clones only and misses some. The sample has 210,000 or so clones, approximately 86% seen once. The sample was PBMCs. The receptors here all came from a woman between 18 and 29 years old in good health and CMV-seronegative. Each CDR3 is given with its conserved first and last residue. A D gene is named only where the DNA matches it firmly. The listing skips clone size in some rows; elsewhere it reads once, few, many or a size class.

J gene	clone size	V gene	D gene	CDR3 DNA	CDR3 protein
TRBJ1-2	once	TRBV6-1	.	TGTGCCAGCAGGAACAGTAACTATGGCTACACCTTC	CASRNSNYGYTF
TRBJ2-7	.	TRBV30	TRBD1	TGTGCCTGGAGTGTCCGGACAGGGCGCCCGGGCGGGAAGTACGAGCAGTACTTC	CAWSVRTGRPGGKYEQYF
TRBJ1-5	.	TRBV27	TRBD1	TGTGCCAGCAGTTTATCGTTGGGGACAGGGGGGGAGGTCGAGCATTTT	CASSLSLGTGGEVEHF
TRBJ2-3	.	TRBV9	.	TGTGCCAGCAGCGCCCAATCACTTCACACAGATACGCAGTATTTT	CASSAQSLHTDTQYF
TRBJ1-2	.	TRBV28	.	TGTGCCAGCAGTTCACCCAGGCGTTCGAACTATGGCTACACCTTC	CASSSPRRSNYGYTF
TRBJ2-6	.	TRBV9	TRBD1	TGTGCCAGCAGCGGTAGGGGTCCCCAACAGGGGGACCACTCTGGGGCCAACGTCCTGACTTTC	CASSGRGPQQGDHSGANVLTF
TRBJ2-1	.	TRBV7-2	.	TGTGCCAGCAGCTTCGGGACTGCCAATGAGCAGTTCTTC	CASSFGTANEQFF
TRBJ2-7	.	TRBV27	.	TGTGCCAGCAGTCCAGGACAGAATCACTACGAGCAGTACTTC	CASSPGQNHYEQYF
TRBJ1-2	once	TRBV28	.	TGTGCCAGCAGAGCTACAGGGATAATAGGTGGCTACACCTTC	CASRATGIIGGYTF
TRBJ2-7	.	TRBV4-1	TRBD2	TGCGCCAGCAGCCAACGAGGGACTAGCGGGAGCTCCTACGAGCAGTACTTC	CASSQRGTSGSSYEQYF
TRBJ2-5	.	TRBV28	TRBD2	TGTGCCAGCAGTAATGCACTAGCGGGATATCAGACCCAGTACTTC	CASSNALAGYQTQYF
TRBJ2-1	.	TRBV27	.	TGTGCCAGCAGTTCCCTCTTACACTCCTACAATGAGCAGTTCTTC	CASSSLLHSYNEQFF
TRBJ2-6	.	TRBV6-6	.	TGTGCCAGCAGTTTCGGAGGGCCCTCTGGGGCCAACGTCCTGACTTTC	CASSFGGPSGANVLTF
TRBJ2-5	.	TRBV9	.	TGTGCCAGCAGCGTAGGCTACACAGAATACCAAGAGACCCAGTACTTC	CASSVGYTEYQETQYF
TRBJ1-5	.	TRBV30	TRBD1	TGTGCCTGGGCCGGACAGGGCAATCAGCCCCAGCATTTT	CAWAGQGNQPQHF
TRBJ2-1	.	TRBV27	.	TGTGCCAGCATAAACCGGGTGGCGAGTGAGCAGTTCTTC	CASINRVASEQFF